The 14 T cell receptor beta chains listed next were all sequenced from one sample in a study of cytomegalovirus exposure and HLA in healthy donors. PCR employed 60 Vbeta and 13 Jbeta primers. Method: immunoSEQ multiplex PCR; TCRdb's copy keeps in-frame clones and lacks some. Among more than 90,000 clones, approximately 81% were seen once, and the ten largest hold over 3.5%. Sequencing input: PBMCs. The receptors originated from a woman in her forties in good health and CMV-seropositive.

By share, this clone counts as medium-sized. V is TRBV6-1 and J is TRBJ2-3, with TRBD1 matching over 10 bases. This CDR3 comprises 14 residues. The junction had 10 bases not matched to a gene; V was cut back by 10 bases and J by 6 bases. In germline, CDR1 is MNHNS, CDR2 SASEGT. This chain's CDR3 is CAIEGGQGTDTQYF. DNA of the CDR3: TGTGCCATCGAGGGGGGACAGGGGACGGATACGCAGTATTTT.

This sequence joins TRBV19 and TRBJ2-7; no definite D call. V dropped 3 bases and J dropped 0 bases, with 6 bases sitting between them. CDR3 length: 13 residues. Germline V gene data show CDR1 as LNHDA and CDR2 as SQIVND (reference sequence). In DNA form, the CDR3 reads TGTGCCAGTAGTATTCAGGTCTCCTACGAGCAGTACTTC. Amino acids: CASSIQVSYEQYF.

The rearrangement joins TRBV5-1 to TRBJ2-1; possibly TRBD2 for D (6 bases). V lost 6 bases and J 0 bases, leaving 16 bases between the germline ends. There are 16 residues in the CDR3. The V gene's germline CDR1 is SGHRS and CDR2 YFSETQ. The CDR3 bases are TGCGCCAGCACGCCGGAGGGCAGTTACTCCTACAATGAGCAGTTCTTC. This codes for CASTPEGSYSYNEQFF.

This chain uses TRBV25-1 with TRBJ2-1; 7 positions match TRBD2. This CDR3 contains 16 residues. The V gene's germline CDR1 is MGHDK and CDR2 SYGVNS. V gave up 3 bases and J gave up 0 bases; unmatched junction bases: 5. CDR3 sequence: CASSETSPSSYNEQFF. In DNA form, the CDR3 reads TGTGCCAGCAGTGAGACTAGCCCGAGCTCCTACAATGAGCAGTTCTTC.

As DNA, the CDR3 is TGTGCCAGCAGCTCTAGTGAGGGCTACAATGAGCAGTTCTTC. It is translated as CASSSSEGYNEQFF. The chain has TRBV7-6 and TRBJ2-1; a possible D gene is TRBD2 (5 bases). CDR3 size: 14 residues. V was clipped by 4 bases and J by 3 bases, with 10 bases between them. Germline values: CDR1 SGHVS, CDR2 FNYEAQ.

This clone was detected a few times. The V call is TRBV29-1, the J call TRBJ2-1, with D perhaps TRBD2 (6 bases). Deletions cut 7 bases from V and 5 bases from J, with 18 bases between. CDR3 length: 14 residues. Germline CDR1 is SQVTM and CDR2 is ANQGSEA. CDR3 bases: TGCAGCGCCGCCGTATCTGGACTAAACAATGAGCAGTTCTTC. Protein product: CSAAVSGLNNEQFF.

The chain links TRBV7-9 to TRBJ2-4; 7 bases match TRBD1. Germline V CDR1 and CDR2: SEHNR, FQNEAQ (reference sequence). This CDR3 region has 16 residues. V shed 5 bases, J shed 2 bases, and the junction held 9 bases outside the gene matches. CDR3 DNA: TGTGCCAGCAGCCAGACAGGGATGAAGACCAAAAACATTCAGTACTTC. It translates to CASSQTGMKTKNIQYF.

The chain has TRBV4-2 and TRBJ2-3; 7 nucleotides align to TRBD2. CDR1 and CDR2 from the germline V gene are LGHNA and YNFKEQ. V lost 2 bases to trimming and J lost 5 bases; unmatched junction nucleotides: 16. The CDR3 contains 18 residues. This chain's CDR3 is CASSQPAPGGPTGDTQYF. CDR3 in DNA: TGTGCCAGCAGCCAACCGGCCCCGGGAGGCCCGACGGGAGATACGCAGTATTTT.

The CDR3 coding sequence is TGTGCCACCAGCAGAGATGCCGGGACAGAAGCTAACTATGGCTACACCTTC. It specifies CATSRDAGTEANYGYTF. This chain links TRBV15 with TRBJ1-2; 7 bases line up with TRBD1. The trim removed 0 bases at V and 0 bases at J, leaving 7 bases unmatched. Germline CDR1 LNHNV, CDR2 YYDKDF (reference sequence). The CDR3 spans 17 residues.

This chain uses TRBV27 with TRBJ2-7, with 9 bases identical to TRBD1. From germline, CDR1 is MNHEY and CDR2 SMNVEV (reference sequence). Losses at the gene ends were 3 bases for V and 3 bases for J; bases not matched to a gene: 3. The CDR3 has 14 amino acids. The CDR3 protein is CASSFSGQGYEQYF. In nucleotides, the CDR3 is TGTGCCAGCAGTTTTTCGGGACAGGGCTACGAGCAGTACTTC.

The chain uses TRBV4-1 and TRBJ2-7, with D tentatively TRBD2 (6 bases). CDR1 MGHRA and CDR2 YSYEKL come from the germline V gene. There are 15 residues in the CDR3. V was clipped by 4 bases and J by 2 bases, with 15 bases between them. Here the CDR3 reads CASSPFLAATYEQYF. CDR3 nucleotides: TGCGCCAGCAGCCCCTTCTTAGCGGCGACCTACGAGCAGTACTTC.

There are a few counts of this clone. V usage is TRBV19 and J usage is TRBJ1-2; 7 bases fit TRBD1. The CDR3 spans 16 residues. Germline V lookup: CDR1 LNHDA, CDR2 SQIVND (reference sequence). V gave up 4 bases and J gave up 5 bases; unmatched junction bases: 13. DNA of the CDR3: TGTGCCAGTAGTACCCCGGACAGGCCGGGGGATTATGGCTACACCTTC. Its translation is CASSTPDRPGDYGYTF.

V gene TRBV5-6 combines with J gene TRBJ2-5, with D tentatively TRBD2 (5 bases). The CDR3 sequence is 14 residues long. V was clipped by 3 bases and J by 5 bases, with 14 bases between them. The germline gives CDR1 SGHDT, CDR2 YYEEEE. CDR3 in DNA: TGTGCCAGCAGCTGGTATCACCGGAGGGAGACCCAGTACTTC. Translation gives CASSWYHRRETQYF.

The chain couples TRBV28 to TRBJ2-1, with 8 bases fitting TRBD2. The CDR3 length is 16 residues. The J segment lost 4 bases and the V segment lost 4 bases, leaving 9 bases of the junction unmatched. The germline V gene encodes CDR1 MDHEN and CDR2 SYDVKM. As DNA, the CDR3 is TGTGCCAGCAGTTCCCCTCTAGCGGGCCTTTACAATGAGCAGTTCTTC. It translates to CASSSPLAGLYNEQFF.